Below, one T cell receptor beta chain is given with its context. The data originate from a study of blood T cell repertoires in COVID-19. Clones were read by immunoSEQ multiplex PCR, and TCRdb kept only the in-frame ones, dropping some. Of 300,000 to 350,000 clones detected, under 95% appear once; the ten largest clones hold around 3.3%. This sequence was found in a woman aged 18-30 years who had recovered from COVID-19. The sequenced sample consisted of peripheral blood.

CDR3 sequence: CASSFSNPTGFSFSSSGNTIYF. DNA of the CDR3: TGTGCCAGCAGTTTCTCAAACCCAACAGGGTTCTCTTTCAGTTCGTCTGGAAACACCATATATTTT. J is TRBJ1-3 and V is TRBV11-2; D might be TRBD1 (6 bases). The CDR3 is 22 residues long. Germline CDR1 reads SGHAT; CDR2 reads FQNNGV. The V and J ends lost 6 bases and 1 base respectively, with 34 bases between them.